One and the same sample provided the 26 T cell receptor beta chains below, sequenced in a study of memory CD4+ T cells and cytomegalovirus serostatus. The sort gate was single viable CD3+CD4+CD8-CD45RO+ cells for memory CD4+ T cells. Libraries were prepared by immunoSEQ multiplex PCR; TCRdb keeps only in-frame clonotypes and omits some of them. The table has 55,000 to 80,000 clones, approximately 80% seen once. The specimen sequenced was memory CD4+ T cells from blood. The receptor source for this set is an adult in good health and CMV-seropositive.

The chain's CDR3 is CASSPPPRSNYGYTF. The CDR3 DNA reads TGTGCCAGCTCACCACCTCCCAGATCTAACTATGGCTACACCTTC. This sequence joins TRBV18 and TRBJ1-2; D unclear. Germline CDR1 reads KGHSH; CDR2 reads LQKENI. This CDR3 is 15 amino acids long. Trimming took off 0 bases at V and 0 bases at J, with 8 bases between the two ends.

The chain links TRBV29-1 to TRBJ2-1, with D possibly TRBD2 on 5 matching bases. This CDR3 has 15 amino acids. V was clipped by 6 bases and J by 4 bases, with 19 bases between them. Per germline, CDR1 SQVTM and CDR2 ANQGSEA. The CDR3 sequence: CSVAGGSPPYNEQFF. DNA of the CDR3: TGCAGCGTCGCGGGCGGGTCCCCCCCTTACAATGAGCAGTTCTTC.

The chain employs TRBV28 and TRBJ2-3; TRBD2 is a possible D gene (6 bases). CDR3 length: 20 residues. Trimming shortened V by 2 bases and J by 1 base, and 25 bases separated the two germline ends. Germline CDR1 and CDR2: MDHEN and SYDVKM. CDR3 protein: CASSLNRLRDGPRGTDTQYF. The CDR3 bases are TGTGCCAGCAGTTTAAATCGCTTGCGGGACGGCCCTAGAGGCACAGATACGCAGTATTTT.

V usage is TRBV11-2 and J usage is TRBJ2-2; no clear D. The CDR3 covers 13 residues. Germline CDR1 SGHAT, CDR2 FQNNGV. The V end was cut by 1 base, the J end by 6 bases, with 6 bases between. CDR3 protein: CASSLGRSGELFF. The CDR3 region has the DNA TGTGCCAGCAGCTTAGGGCGGTCCGGGGAGCTGTTTTTT.

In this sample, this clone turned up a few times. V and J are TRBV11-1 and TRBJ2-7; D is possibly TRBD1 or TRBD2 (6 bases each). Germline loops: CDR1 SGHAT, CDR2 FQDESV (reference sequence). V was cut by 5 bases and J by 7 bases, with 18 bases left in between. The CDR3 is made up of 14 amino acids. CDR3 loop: CASSASGGVGEQYF. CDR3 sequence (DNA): TGTGCCAGCAGCGCCTCCGGGGGCGTGGGGGAGCAGTACTTC.

In DNA, the CDR3 is TGTGCCAGCAGCGTAGACCCAGACAGGCCCCAGCATTTT. Protein sequence: CASSVDPDRPQHF. The genes are TRBV9 and TRBJ1-5, with D perhaps matching TRBD1 (5 bases). The CDR3 runs 13 residues. Germline V gene data show CDR1 as SGDLS and CDR2 as YYNGEE. The V gene lost 0 bases and the J gene lost 9 bases, with 10 bases spanning the gap.

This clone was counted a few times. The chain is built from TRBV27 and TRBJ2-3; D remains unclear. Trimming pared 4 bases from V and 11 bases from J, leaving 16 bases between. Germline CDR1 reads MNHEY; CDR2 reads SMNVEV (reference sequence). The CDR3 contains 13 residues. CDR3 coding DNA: TGTGCCAGCAGTTGGAGTACCAACACGCAGCAGTATTTT. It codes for CASSWSTNTQQYF.

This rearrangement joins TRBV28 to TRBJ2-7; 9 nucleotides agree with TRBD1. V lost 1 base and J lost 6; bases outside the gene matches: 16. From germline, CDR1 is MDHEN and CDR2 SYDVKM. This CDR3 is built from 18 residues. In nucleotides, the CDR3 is TGTGCCAGCAGTTTATCTCGCTACCTACAGGGGGCGCAAGGCGAGCAGTACTTC. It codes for CASSLSRYLQGAQGEQYF.

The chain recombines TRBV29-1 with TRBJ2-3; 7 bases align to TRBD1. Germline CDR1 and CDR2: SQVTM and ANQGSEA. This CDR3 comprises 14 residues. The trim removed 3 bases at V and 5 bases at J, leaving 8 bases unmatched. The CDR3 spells CSVDGERGQDTQYF. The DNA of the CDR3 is TGCAGCGTTGATGGGGAGAGGGGGCAAGATACGCAGTATTTT.

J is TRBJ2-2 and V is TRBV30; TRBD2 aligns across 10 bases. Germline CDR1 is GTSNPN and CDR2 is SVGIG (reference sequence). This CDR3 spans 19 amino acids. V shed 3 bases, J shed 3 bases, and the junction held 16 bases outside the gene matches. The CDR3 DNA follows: TGTGCCTGGAGGGAAATAGGGCTAGCGGGGGCGCTGGACACCGGGGAGCTGTTTTTT. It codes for CAWREIGLAGALDTGELFF. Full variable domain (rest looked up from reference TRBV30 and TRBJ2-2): SQTIHQWPATLVQPVGSPLSLECTVEGTSNPNLYWYRQAAGRGLQLLFYSVGIGQISSEVPQNLSASRPQDRQFILSSKKLLLSDSGFYLCAWREIGLAGALDTGELFFGEGSRLTVL.

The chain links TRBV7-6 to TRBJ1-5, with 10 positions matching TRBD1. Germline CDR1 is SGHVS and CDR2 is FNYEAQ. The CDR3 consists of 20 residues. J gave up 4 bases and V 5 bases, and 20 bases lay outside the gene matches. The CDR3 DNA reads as TGTGCCAGCAGCCGGGCCCCCAGGTGGTCCGGGACAGGGGTGAATCAGCCCCAGCATTTT. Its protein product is CASSRAPRWSGTGVNQPQHF.

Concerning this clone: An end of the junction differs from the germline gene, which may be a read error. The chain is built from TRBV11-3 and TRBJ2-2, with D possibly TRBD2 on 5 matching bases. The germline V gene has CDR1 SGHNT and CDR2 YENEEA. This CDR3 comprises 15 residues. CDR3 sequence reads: CVSSPRQEATGELFF. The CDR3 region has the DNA TGTGTCAGCAGCCCAAGGCAGGAGGCCACCGGGGAGCTGTTTTTT.

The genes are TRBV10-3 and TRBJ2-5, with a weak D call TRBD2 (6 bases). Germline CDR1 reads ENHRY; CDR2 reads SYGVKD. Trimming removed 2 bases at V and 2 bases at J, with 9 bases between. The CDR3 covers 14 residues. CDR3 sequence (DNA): TGTGCCATCAGTGAGACTGGGACTCAAGAGACCCAGTACTTC. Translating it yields CAISETGTQETQYF.

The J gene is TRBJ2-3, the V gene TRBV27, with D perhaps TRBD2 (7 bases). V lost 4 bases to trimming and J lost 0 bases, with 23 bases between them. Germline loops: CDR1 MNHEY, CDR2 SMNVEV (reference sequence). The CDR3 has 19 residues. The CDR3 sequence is CASSSLGWGGQSSTDTQYF. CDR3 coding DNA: TGTGCCAGCAGTTCCCTTGGTTGGGGGGGCCAAAGTAGCACAGATACGCAGTATTTT.

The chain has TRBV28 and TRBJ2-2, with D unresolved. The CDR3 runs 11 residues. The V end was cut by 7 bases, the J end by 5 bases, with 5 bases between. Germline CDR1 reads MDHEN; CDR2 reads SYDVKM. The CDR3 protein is CASISTGELFF. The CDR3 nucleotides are TGTGCCAGCATTTCGACCGGGGAGCTGTTTTTT.

The CDR3 DNA reads as TGTGCCAGCAGTCTAGGGACCAGGGATACGCAGTATTTT. It translates to CASSLGTRDTQYF. J is TRBJ2-3 and V is TRBV28, with D perhaps TRBD1 or TRBD2 (5 bases each). Trimming left V 5 bases short and J 6 bases short, with 12 bases between. The CDR3 consists of 13 residues. CDR1 and CDR2 from the germline V gene are MDHEN and SYDVKM.

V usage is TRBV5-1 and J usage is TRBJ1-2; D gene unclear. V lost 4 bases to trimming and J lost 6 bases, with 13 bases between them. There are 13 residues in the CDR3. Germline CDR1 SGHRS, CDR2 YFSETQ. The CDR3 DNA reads TGCGCCAGCAGCCAAGAGCCCAATGATGGCTACACCTTC. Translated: CASSQEPNDGYTF.

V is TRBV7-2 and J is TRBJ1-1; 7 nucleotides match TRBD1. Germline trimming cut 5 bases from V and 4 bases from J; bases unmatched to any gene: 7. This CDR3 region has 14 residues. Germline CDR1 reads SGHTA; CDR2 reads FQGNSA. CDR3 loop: CASSEQGYVTEAFF. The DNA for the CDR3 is TGTGCCAGCAGCGAACAGGGGTATGTCACTGAAGCTTTCTTT.

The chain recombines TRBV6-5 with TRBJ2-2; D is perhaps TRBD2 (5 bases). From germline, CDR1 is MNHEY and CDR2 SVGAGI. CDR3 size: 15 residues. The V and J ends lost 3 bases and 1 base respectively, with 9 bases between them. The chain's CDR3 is CASSYTGVNTGELFF. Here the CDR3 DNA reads TGTGCCAGCAGTTATACCGGGGTGAACACCGGGGAGCTGTTTTTT.

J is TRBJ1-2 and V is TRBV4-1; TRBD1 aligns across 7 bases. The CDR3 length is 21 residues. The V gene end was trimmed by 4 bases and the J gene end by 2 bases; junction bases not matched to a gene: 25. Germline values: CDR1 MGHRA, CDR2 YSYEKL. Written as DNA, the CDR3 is TGCGCCAGCAGCCGTATACAAGATAGAGGGGGCGCAGGTTTGTCCAACTATGGCTACACCTTC. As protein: CASSRIQDRGGAGLSNYGYTF.

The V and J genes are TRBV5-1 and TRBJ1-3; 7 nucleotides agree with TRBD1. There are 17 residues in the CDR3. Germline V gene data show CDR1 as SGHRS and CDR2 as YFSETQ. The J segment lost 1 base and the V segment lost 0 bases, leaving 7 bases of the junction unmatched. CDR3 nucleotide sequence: TGCGCCAGCAGCTTGGTATTGAACAGGGGATCTGGAAACACCATATATTTT. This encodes CASSLVLNRGSGNTIYF.

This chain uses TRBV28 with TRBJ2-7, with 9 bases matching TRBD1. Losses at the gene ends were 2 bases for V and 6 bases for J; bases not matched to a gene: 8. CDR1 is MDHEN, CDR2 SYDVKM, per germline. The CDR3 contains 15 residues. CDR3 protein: CASSLTGTGSSEQYF. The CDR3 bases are TGTGCCAGCAGTTTAACCGGGACAGGGTCGTCCGAGCAGTACTTC.

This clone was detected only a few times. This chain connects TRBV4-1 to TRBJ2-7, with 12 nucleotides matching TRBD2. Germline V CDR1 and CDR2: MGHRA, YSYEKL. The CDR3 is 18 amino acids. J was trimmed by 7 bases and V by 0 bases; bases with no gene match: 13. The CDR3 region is CASSQDPGTTSGRKEQYF. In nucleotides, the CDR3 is TGCGCCAGCAGCCAAGACCCAGGCACGACTAGCGGGAGAAAGGAGCAGTACTTC.

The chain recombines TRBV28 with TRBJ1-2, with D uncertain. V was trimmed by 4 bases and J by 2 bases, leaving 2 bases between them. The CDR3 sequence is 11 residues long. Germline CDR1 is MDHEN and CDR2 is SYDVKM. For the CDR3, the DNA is TGTGCCAGCAGTTACAACTATGGCTACACCTTC. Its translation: CASSYNYGYTF.

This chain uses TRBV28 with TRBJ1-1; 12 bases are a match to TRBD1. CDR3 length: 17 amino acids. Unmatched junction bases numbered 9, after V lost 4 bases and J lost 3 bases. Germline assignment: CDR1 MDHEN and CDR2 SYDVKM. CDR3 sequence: CASSSPGQGAADTEAFF. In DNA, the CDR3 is TGTGCCAGCAGTTCACCGGGACAGGGGGCGGCGGACACTGAAGCTTTCTTT.

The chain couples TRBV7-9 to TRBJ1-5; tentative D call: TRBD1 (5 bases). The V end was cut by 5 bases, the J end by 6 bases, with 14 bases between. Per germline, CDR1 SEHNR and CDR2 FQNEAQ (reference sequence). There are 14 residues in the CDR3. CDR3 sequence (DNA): TGTGCCAGCAGCCCCCGGGACGGTTCTCAGCCCCAGCATTTT. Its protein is CASSPRDGSQPQHF.